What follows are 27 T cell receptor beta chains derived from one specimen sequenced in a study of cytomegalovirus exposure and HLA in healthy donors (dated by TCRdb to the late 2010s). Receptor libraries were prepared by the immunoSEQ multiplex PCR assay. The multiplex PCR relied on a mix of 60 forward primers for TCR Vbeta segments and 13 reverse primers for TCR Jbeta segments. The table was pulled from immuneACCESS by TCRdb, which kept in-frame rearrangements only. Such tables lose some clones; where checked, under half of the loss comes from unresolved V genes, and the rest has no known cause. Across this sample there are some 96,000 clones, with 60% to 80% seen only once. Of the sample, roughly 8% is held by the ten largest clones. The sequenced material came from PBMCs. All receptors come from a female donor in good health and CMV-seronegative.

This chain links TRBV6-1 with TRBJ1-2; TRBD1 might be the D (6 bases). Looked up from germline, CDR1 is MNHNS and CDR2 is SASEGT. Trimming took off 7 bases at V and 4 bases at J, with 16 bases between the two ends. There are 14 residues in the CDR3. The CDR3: CASTLTGSGYGYTF. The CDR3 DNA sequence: TGTGCCAGCACCCTGACAGGCAGTGGCTATGGCTACACCTTC.

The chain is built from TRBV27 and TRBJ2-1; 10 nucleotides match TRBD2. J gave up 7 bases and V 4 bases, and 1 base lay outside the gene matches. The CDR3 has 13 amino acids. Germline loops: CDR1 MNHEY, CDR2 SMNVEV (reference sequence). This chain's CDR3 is CASSWTSGNEQFF. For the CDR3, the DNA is TGTGCCAGCAGTTGGACTAGCGGTAATGAGCAGTTCTTC.

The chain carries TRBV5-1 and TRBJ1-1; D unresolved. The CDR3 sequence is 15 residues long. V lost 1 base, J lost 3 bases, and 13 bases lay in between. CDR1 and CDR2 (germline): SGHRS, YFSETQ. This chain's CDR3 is CASSLQDYTHTEAFF. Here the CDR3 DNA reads TGCGCCAGCAGCTTGCAGGATTATACCCACACTGAAGCTTTCTTT.

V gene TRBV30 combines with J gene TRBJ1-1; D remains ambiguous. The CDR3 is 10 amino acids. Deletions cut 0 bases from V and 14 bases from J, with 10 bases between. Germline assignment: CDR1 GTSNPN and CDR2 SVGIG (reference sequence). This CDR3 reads CAWSVAGMFF. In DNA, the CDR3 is TGTGCCTGGAGTGTCGCAGGTATGTTCTTT.

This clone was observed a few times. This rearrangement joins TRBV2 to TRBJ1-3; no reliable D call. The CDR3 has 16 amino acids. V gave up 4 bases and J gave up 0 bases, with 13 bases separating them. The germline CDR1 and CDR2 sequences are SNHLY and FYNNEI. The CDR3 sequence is CASSGETPSSGNTIYF. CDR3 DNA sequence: TGTGCCAGCAGTGGAGAGACACCCAGCTCTGGAAACACCATATATTTT.

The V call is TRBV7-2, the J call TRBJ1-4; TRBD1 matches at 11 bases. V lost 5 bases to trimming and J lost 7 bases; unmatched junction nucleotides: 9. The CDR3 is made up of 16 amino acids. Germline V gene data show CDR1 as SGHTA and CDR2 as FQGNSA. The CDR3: CASSIRTGGGSEKLFF. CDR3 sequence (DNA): TGTGCCAGCAGCATTCGGACAGGGGGCGGAAGTGAAAAACTGTTTTTT. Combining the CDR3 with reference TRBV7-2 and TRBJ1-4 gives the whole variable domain GAGVSQSPSNKVTEKGKDVELRCDPISGHTALYWYRQSLGQGLEFLIYFQGNSAPDKSGLPSDRFSAERTGGSVSTLTIQRTQQEDSAVYLCASSIRTGGGSEKLFFGSGTQLSVL.

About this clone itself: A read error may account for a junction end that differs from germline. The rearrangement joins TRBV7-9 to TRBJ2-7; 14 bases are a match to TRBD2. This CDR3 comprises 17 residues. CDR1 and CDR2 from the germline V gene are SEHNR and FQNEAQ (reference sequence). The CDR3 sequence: CSSSVGTSGSSVNEQYF. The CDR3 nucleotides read TGTTCCAGCAGCGTAGGGACTAGCGGGAGTTCGGTGAACGAGCAGTACTTC.

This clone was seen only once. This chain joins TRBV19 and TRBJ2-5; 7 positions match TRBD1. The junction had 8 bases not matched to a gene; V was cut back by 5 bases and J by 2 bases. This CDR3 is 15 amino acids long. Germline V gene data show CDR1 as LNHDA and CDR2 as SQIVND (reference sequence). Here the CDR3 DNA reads TGTGCCAGTAGTGACCGGGACAGTTCTCAAGAGACCCAGTACTTC. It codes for CASSDRDSSQETQYF.

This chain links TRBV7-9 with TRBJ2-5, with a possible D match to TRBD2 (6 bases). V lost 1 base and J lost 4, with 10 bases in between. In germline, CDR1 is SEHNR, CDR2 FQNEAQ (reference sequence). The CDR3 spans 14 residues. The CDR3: CASSLGTGGETQYF. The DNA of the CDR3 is TGTGCCAGCAGCTTAGGCACCGGGGGAGAGACCCAGTACTTC.

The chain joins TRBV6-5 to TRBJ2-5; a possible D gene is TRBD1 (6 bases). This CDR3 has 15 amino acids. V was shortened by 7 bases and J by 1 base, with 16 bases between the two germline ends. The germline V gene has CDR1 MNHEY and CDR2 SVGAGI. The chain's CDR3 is CASTITWGRQETQYF. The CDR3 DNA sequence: TGTGCCAGCACCATTACTTGGGGGCGCCAAGAGACCCAGTACTTC.

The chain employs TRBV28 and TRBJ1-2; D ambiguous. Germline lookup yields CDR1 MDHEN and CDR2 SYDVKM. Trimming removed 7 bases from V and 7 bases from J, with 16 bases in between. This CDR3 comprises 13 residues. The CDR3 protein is CASTISWGGGYTF. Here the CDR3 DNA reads TGTGCCAGCACCATCTCGTGGGGAGGTGGCTACACCTTC.

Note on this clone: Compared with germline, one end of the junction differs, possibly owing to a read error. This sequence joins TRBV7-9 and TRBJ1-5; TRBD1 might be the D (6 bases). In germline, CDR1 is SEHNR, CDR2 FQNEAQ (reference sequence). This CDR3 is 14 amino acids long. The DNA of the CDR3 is TGTTCCAGCAGCTTAACAGAGAGGGGGCAGCCCCAGCATTTT. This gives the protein CSSSLTERGQPQHF. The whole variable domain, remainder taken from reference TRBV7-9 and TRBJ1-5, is DTGVSQNPRHKITKRGQNVTFRCDPISEHNRLYWYRQTLGQGPEFLTYFQNEAQLEKSRLLSDRFSAERPKGSFSTLEIQRTEQGDSAMYLCSSSLTERGQPQHFGDGTRLSIL.

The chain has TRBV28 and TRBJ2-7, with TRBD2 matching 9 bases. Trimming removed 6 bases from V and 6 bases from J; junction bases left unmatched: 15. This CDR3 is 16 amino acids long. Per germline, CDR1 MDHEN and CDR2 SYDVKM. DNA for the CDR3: TGTGCCAGCAGAACAGTCCCGGGACTAGCTTCGGTCGAGCAGTACTTC. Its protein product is CASRTVPGLASVEQYF.

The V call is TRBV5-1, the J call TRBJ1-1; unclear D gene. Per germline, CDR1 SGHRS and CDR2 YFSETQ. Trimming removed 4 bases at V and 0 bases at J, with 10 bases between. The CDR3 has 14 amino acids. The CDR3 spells CASSQGGMNTEAFF. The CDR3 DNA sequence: TGCGCCAGCAGCCAAGGAGGGATGAACACTGAAGCTTTCTTT.

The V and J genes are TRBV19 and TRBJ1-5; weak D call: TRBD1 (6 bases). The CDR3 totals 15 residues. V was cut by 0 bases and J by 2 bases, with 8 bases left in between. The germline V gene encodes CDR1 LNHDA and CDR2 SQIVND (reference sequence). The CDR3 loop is CASSIEGQGNQPQHF. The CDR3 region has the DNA TGTGCCAGTAGTATAGAGGGACAAGGCAATCAGCCCCAGCATTTT.

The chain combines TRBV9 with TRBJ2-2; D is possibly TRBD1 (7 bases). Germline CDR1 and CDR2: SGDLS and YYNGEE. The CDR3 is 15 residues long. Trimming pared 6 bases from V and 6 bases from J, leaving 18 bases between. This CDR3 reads CASNPQGGKPGELFF. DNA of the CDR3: TGTGCCAGCAACCCCCAGGGGGGTAAGCCCGGGGAGCTGTTTTTT.

The CDR3: CASSFHPSGNSYNEQFF. CDR3 nucleotide sequence: TGTGCCAGCAGTTTCCACCCTAGCGGCAACTCCTACAATGAGCAGTTCTTC. The rearrangement joins TRBV28 to TRBJ2-1; TRBD2 aligns across 7 bases. This CDR3 is built from 17 residues. V was pared by 3 bases and J by 0 bases, with 8 bases of the junction left unmatched. Germline V gene lookup returns CDR1 MDHEN and CDR2 SYDVKM.

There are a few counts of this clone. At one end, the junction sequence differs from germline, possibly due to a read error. The CDR3 nucleotides read TGTGCTAGCAGCTTATCCGGGGGGGAAGATACGCAGTATTTT. Protein product: CASSLSGGEDTQYF. The chain combines TRBV7-7 with TRBJ2-3; 8 bases agree with TRBD2. Germline-derived CDR1 and CDR2 are SSHAT and FNYEAQ (reference sequence). The CDR3 contains 14 residues.

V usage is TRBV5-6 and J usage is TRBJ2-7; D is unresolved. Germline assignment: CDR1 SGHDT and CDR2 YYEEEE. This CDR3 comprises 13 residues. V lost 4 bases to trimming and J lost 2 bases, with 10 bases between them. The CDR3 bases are TGTGCCAGCAGCGTGGGCGGAGCCTACGAGCAGTACTTC. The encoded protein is CASSVGGAYEQYF.

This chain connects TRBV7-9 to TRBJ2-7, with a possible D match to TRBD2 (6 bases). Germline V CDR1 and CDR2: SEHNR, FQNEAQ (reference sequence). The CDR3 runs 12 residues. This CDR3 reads CSGGTVAYEQYF. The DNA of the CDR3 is TGTTCCGGCGGGACGGTCGCCTACGAGCAGTACTTC.

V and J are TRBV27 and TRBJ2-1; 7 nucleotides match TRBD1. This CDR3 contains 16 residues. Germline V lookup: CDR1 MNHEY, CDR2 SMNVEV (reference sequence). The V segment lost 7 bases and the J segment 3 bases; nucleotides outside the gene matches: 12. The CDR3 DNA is TGTGCCAGCACGGACAGGCCCAATCCTAACTACAATGAGCAGTTCTTC. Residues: CASTDRPNPNYNEQFF.

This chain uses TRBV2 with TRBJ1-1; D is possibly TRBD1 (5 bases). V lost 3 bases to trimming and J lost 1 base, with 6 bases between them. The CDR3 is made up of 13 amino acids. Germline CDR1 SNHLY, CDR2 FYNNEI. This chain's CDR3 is CASSEGPNTEAFF. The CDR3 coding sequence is TGTGCCAGCAGTGAGGGGCCGAACACTGAAGCTTTCTTT.

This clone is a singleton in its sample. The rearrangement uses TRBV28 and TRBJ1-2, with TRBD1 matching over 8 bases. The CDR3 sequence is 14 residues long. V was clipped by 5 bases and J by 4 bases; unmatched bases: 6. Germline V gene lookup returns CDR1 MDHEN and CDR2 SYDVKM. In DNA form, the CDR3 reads TGTGCCAGCAGTGCAGGGGGCGCAGGCTATGGCTACACCTTC. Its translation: CASSAGGAGYGYTF.

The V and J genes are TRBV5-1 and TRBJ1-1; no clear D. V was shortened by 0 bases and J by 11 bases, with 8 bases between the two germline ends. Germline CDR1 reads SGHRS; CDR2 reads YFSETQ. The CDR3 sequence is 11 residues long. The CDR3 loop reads CASSLDSVAFF. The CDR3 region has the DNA TGCGCCAGCAGCTTGGACTCTGTTGCTTTCTTT.

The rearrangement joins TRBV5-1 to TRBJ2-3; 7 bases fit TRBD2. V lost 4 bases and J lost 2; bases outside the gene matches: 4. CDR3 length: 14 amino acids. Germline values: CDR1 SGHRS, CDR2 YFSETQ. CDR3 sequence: CASSRGLVTDTQYF. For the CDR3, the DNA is TGCGCCAGCAGCCGCGGACTAGTCACAGATACGCAGTATTTT.

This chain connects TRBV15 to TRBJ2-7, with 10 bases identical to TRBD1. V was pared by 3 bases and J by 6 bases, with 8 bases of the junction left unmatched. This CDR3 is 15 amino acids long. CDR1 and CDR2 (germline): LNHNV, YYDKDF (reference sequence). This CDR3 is CATSRTGTGASEQYF. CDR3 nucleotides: TGTGCCACCAGCAGGACCGGGACAGGGGCTTCCGAGCAGTACTTC.

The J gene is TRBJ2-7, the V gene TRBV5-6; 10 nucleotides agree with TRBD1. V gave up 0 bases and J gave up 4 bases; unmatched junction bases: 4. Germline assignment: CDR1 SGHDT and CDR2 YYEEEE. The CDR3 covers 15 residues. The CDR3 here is CASSLGGTGEYEQYF. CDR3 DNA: TGTGCCAGCAGCTTGGGCGGGACAGGGGAATACGAGCAGTACTTC.